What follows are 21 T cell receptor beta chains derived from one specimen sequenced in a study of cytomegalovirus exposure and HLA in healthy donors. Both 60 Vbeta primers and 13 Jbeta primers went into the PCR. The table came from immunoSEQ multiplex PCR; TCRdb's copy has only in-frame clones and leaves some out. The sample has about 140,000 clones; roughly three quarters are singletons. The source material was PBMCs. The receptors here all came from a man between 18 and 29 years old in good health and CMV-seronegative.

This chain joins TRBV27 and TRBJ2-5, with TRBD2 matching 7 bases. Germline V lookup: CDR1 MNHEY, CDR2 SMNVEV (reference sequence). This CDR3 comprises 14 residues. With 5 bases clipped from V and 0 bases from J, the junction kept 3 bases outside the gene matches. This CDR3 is CASSHGGYQETQYF. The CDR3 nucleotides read TGTGCCAGCAGTCACGGGGGGTACCAAGAGACCCAGTACTTC.

This CDR3 reads CASSLAGGGNEQFF. The CDR3 DNA follows: TGTGCCAGCAGCTTGGCCGGGGGGGGGAATGAGCAGTTCTTC. J is TRBJ2-1 and V is TRBV5-4, with TRBD2 matching 8 bases. This CDR3 is built from 14 residues. The V and J ends lost 0 bases and 7 bases, in that order; junction bases with no gene match: 3. Germline V lookup: CDR1 SGHNT, CDR2 YYREEE (reference sequence).

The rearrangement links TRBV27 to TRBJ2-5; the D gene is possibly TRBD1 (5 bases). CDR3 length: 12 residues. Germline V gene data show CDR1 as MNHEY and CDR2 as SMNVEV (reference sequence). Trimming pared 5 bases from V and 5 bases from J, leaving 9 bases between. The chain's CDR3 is CASSQGGETQYF. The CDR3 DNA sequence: TGTGCCAGCAGTCAGGGTGGCGAGACCCAGTACTTC.

CDR3 protein: CASSPVVQQGGGQGRMNTEAFF. CDR3 nucleotide sequence: TGTGCCAGCTCACCGGTTGTTCAGCAAGGCGGGGGACAGGGTCGAATGAACACTGAAGCTTTCTTT. The chain couples TRBV18 to TRBJ1-1; 9 bases are a match to TRBD1. The length of the CDR3 is 22 residues. The V and J ends lost 3 bases and 0 bases, in that order; junction bases with no gene match: 23. Germline CDR1 KGHSH, CDR2 LQKENI.

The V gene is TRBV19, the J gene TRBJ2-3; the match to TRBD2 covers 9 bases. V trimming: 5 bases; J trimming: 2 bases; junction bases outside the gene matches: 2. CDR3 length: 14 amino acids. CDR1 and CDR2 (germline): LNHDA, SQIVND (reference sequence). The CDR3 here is CASSSGLATDTQYF. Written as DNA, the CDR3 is TGTGCCAGTAGTTCGGGACTAGCCACAGATACGCAGTATTTT.

The CDR3 protein is CASSLVGGPEQYF. The CDR3, as DNA: TGTGCCAGCAGCTTAGTAGGGGGCCCCGAGCAGTACTTC. This sequence joins TRBV7-2 and TRBJ2-7; 7 nucleotides agree with TRBD1. With 1 base clipped from V and 6 bases from J, the junction kept 3 bases outside the gene matches. Per the germline V gene, CDR1 is SGHTA and CDR2 is FQGNSA. There are 13 residues in the CDR3.

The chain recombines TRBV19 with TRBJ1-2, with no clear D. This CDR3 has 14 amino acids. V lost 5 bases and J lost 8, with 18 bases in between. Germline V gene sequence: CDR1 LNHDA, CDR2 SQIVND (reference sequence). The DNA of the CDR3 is TGTGCCAGTAGTGGTGCGCGGTTGTATGGAGGCTACACCTTC. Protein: CASSGARLYGGYTF.

CDR3 loop: CASSDSRLAGGQGDTDTQYF. Here the CDR3 DNA reads TGTGCCAGCAGCGATTCCCGACTAGCGGGGGGACAAGGGGACACAGATACGCAGTATTTT. The V and J genes are TRBV9 and TRBJ2-3; 13 bases are shared with TRBD2. With V trimmed by 3 bases and J by 2 bases, 15 bases remained unmatched. The CDR3 is made up of 20 amino acids. CDR1 and CDR2 (germline): SGDLS, YYNGEE. The whole variable domain, filled in from reference TRBV9 and TRBJ2-3, reads DSGVTQTPKHLITATGQRVTLRCSPRSGDLSVYWYQQSLDQGLQFLIQYYNGEERAKGNILERFSAQQFPDLHSELNLSSLELGDSALYFCASSDSRLAGGQGDTDTQYFGPGTRLTVL.

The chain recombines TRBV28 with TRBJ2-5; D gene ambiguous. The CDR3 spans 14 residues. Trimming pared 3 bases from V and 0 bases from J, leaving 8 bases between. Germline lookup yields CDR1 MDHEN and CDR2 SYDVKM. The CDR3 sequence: CASSFVLYQETQYF. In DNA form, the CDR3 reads TGTGCCAGCAGTTTTGTCTTGTACCAAGAGACCCAGTACTTC.

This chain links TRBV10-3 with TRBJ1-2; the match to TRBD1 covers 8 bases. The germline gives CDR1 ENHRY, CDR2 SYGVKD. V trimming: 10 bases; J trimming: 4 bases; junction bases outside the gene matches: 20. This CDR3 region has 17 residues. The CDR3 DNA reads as TGTGCCAGCCTTCACCTGGACTTACCGGGACAGGCCTATGGCTACACCTTC. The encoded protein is CASLHLDLPGQAYGYTF.

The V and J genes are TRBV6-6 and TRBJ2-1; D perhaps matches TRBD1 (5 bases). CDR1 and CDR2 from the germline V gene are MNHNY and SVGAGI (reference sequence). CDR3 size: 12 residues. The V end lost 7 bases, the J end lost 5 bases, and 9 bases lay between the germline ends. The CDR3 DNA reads TGTGCCAGCATCGCCAGGGACAATGAGCAGTTCTTC. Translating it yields CASIARDNEQFF.

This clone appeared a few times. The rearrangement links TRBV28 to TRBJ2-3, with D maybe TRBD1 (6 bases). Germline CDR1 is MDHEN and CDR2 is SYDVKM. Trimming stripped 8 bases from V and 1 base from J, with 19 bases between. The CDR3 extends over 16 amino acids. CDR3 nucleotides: TGTGCCAGCGCAGGCGGCCCCGCAGGGGGCACAGATACGCAGTATTTT. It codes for CASAGGPAGGTDTQYF.

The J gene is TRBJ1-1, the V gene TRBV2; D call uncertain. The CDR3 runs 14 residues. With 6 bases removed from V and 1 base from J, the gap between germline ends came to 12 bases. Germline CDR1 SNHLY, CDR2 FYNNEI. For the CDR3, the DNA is TGTGCCAGCAGGAACTACGGTGGGAACACTGAAGCTTTCTTT. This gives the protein CASRNYGGNTEAFF.

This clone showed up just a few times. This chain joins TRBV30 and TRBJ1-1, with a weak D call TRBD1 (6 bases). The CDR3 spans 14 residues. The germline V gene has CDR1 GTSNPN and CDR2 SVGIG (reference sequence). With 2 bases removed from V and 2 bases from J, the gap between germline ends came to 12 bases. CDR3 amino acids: CAWSPGGYNTEAFF. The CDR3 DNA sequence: TGTGCCTGGAGTCCGGGGGGCTACAACACTGAAGCTTTCTTT.

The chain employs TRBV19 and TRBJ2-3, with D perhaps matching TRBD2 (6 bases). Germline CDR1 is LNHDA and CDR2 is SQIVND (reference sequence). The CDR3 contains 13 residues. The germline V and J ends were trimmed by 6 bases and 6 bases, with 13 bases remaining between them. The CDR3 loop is CASSSTRTDTQYF. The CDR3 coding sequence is TGTGCCAGTAGCTCGACTAGAACGGATACGCAGTATTTT.

CDR3 sequence: CASSRQGKGTDTQYF. Written as DNA, the CDR3 is TGTGCCAGCAGCAGACAGGGGAAGGGCACAGATACGCAGTATTTT. The chain employs TRBV27 and TRBJ2-3; 8 positions match TRBD1. Germline V gene data show CDR1 as MNHEY and CDR2 as SMNVEV (reference sequence). V lost 6 bases and J lost 1; bases outside the gene matches: 6. The CDR3 contains 15 residues.

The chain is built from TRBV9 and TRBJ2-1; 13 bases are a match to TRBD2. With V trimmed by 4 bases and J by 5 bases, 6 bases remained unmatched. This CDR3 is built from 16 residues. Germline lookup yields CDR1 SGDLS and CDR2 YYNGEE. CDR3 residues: CASSPPGTSGNNEQFF. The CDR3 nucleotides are TGTGCCAGCAGCCCCCCCGGGACTAGCGGGAACAATGAGCAGTTCTTC.

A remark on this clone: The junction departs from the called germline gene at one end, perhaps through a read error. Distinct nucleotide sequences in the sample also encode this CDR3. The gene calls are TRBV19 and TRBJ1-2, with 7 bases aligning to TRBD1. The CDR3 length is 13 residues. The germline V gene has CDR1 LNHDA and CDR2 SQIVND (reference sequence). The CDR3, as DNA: TGTGCTAGTAGTTTCAGGGGGTCGGATGGCTACACCTTC. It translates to CASSFRGSDGYTF.

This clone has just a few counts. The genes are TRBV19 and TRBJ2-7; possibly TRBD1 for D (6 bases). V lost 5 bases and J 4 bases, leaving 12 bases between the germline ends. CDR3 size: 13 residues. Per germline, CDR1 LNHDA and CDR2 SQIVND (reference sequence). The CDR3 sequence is CASSPKTGYEQYF. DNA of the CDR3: TGTGCCAGTAGTCCCAAGACAGGTTACGAGCAGTACTTC. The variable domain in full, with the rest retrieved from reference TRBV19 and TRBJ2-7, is DGGITQSPKYLFRKEGQNVTLSCEQNLNHDAMYWYRQDPGQGLRLIYYSQIVNDFQKGDIAEGYSVSREKKESFPLTVTSAQKNPTAFYLCASSPKTGYEQYFGPGTRLTVT.

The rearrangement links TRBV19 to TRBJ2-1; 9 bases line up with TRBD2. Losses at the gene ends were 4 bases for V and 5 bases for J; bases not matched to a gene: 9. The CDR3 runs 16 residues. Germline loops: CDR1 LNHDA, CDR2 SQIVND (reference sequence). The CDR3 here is CASSNFGTSPNNEQFF. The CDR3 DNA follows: TGTGCCAGTAGTAATTTCGGGACTAGCCCAAACAATGAGCAGTTCTTC. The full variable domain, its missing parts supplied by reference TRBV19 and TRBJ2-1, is DGGITQSPKYLFRKEGQNVTLSCEQNLNHDAMYWYRQDPGQGLRLIYYSQIVNDFQKGDIAEGYSVSREKKESFPLTVTSAQKNPTAFYLCASSNFGTSPNNEQFFGPGTRLTVL.

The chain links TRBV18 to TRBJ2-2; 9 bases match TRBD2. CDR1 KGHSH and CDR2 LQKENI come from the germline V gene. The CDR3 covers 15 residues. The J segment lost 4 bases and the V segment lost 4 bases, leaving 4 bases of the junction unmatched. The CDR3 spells CASSRAGGLTGELFF. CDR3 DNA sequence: TGTGCCAGCTCACGAGCGGGGGGCCTCACCGGGGAGCTGTTTTTT.